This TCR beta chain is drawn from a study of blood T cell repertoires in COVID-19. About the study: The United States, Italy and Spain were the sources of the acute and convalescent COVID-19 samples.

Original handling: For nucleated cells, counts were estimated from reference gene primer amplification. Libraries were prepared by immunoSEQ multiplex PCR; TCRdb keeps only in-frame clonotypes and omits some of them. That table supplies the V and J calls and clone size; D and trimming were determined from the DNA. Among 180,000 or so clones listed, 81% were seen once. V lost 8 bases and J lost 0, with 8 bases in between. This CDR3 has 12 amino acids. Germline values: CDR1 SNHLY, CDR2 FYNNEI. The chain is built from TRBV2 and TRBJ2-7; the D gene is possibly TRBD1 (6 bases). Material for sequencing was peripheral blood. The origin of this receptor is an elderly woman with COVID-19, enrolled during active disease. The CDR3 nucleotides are TGTGCCAGCGGGGGCAGCTCCTACGAGCAGTACTTC. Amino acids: CASGGSSYEQYF.